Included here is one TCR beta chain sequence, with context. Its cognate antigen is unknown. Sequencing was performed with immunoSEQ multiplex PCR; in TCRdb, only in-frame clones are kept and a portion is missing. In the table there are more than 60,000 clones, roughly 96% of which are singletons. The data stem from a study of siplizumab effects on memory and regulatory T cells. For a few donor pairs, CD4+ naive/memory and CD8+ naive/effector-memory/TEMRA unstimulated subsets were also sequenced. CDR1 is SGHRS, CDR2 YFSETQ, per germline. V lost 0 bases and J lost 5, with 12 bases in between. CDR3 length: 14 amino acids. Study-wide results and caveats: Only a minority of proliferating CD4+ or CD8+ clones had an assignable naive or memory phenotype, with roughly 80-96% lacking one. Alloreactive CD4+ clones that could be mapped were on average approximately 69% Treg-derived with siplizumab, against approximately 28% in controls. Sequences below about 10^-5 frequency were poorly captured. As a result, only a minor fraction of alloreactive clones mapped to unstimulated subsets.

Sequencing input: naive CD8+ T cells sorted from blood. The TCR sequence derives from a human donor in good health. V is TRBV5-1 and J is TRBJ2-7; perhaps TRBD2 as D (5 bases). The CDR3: CASSLGFGVNEQYF. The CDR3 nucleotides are TGCGCCAGCAGCTTGGGGTTCGGGGTCAACGAGCAGTACTTC. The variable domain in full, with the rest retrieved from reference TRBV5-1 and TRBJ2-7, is KAGVTQTPRYLIKTRGQQVTLSCSPISGHRSVSWYQQTPGQGLQFLFEYFSETQRNKGNFPGRFSGRQFSNSRSEMNVSTLELGDSALYLCASSLGFGVNEQYFGPGTRLTVT.